Below are 21 T cell receptor beta chains sequenced from a single sample in a study of T cell responses to AZD1222 COVID-19 vaccine (dated by TCRdb to the early 2020s). The library was generated by the immunoSEQ multiplex PCR assay. Sourced from immuneACCESS, this table was stored by TCRdb with only in-frame sequences that have V and J called. A share of the clones is absent; for the studies checked, an unresolved V gene accounts for under half, and the remainder has no known explanation. This sample comprises 110,000 or so clones, 70% to 90% of them detected only once. The biggest ten clones account for 3% of the sample. The time point label corresponds to: about 28 days (+/-7) after the second vaccine dose. Sequences were derived from peripheral blood, sampled 28 days after the second AZD1222 dose. These receptors all come from an adult who received the AZD1222 COVID-19 vaccine.

The rearrangement joins TRBV28 to TRBJ1-4; no reliable D call. The CDR3 spans 12 residues. Germline values: CDR1 MDHEN, CDR2 SYDVKM. The V gene lost 3 bases and the J gene lost 6 bases, with 5 bases spanning the gap. The CDR3 protein is CASSLDDEKLFF. The DNA of the CDR3 is TGTGCCAGCAGTTTGGACGATGAAAAACTGTTTTTT.

The chain carries TRBV18 and TRBJ1-2; D gene uncertain. From germline, CDR1 is KGHSH and CDR2 LQKENI. Trimming cost V 2 bases and J 0 bases, with 7 bases left between them. The CDR3 is made up of 14 amino acids. The CDR3 DNA reads TGTGCCAGCTCACCAAGCCACACTAACTATGGCTACACCTTC. Its translation: CASSPSHTNYGYTF. Supplemented by reference TRBV18 and TRBJ1-2, the full variable domain reads NAGVMQNPRHLVRRRGQEARLRCSPMKGHSHVYWYRQLPEEGLKFMVYLQKENIIDESGMPKERFSAEFPKEGPSILRIQQVVRGDSAAYFCASSPSHTNYGYTFGSGTRLTVV.

This clone was seen once. The chain couples TRBV4-3 to TRBJ1-2; a weak D match, TRBD1 (6 bases). Deletions cut 2 bases from V and 8 bases from J, with 15 bases between. The V gene's germline CDR1 is LGHNA and CDR2 YSLEER. CDR3 length equals 14 residues. CDR3 DNA sequence: TGCGCCAGCAGCCAACTGGCGGGGGCGAGCGGCTACACCTTC. Translation: CASSQLAGASGYTF.

This clone has a single count. The chain recombines TRBV25-1 with TRBJ1-1; the D gene is possibly TRBD1 (6 bases). Germline V CDR1 and CDR2: MGHDK, SYGVNS. V lost 1 base, J lost 5 bases, and 11 bases lay in between. This CDR3 comprises 14 residues. The CDR3 nucleotides read TGTGCCAGCAGTGAATCCCAGGGGCGGACTGAAGCTTTCTTT. Protein product: CASSESQGRTEAFF. The entire variable domain, with the rest obtained from reference TRBV25-1 and TRBJ1-1, is as follows: EADIYQTPRYLVIGTGKKITLECSQTMGHDKMYWYQQDPGMELHLIHYSYGVNSTEKGDLSSESTVSRIRTEHFPLTLESARPSHTSQYLCASSESQGRTEAFFGQGTRLTVV.

The chain carries TRBV2 and TRBJ2-1; tentatively, D is TRBD1 or TRBD2 (5 bases each). CDR3 length: 15 amino acids. With 6 bases removed from V and 0 bases from J, the gap between germline ends came to 12 bases. Looked up from germline, CDR1 is SNHLY and CDR2 is FYNNEI. DNA for the CDR3: TGTGCCAGCAGAGGGGTGGGGAGCTCCTACAATGAGCAGTTCTTC. Protein sequence: CASRGVGSSYNEQFF.

The chain is built from TRBV6-2 or TRBV6-3 and TRBJ1-5, with TRBD1 identical over 7 bases. This CDR3 has 14 residues. V lost 2 bases to trimming and J lost 7 bases; unmatched junction nucleotides: 5. Germline-derived CDR1 and CDR2 are MNHEY and SVGEGT. The CDR3 spells CASSYVDRAQPQHF. The CDR3 coding sequence is TGTGCCAGCAGTTACGTAGACAGGGCCCAGCCCCAGCATTTT.

The chain joins TRBV25-1 to TRBJ2-6, with a possible D match to TRBD1 (5 bases). This CDR3 comprises 17 residues. From germline, CDR1 is MGHDK and CDR2 SYGVNS. The V end was cut by 6 bases, the J end by 0 bases, with 15 bases between. CDR3 in amino acids: CASSPWGLSSGANVLTF. The CDR3 DNA sequence: TGTGCCAGCAGCCCCTGGGGCCTAAGCTCTGGGGCCAACGTCCTGACTTTC.

The chain uses TRBV13 and TRBJ1-6, with D hard to call. This CDR3 has 14 residues. The germline gives CDR1 PRHDT, CDR2 FYEKMQ (reference sequence). Trimming left V 2 bases short and J 7 bases short, with 9 bases between. DNA for the CDR3: TGTGCCAGCAGCTTACGAGGTCCGAATTCACCCCTCCACTTT. Encoded protein: CASSLRGPNSPLHF. Full variable domain (remainder filled in from reference TRBV13 and TRBJ1-6): AAGVIQSPRHLIKEKRETATLKCYPIPRHDTVYWYQQGPGQDPQFLISFYEKMQSDKGSIPDRFSAQQFSDYHSELNMSSLELGDSALYFCASSLRGPNSPLHFGNGTRLTVT.

The CDR3, as DNA: TGTGCCAGCTCACCAATTCGAGGTGAAGCTTTCTTT. Protein: CASSPIRGEAFF. V usage is TRBV18 and J usage is TRBJ1-1; D is unresolved. Germline-derived CDR1 and CDR2 are KGHSH and LQKENI. V gave up 2 bases and J gave up 7 bases, with 8 bases separating them. The CDR3 is 12 residues long.

The chain carries TRBV6-1 and TRBJ2-5; 7 bases are a match to TRBD1. Germline CDR1 and CDR2: MNHNS and SASEGT. This CDR3 has 15 residues. With V trimmed by 3 bases and J by 2 bases, 6 bases remained unmatched. The CDR3 reads CASSEETGRQETQYF. In DNA, the CDR3 is TGTGCCAGCAGTGAGGAGACAGGGCGGCAAGAGACCCAGTACTTC.

The V and J genes are TRBV6-5 and TRBJ1-1; TRBD1 agrees at 8 bases. The trim removed 6 bases at V and 4 bases at J, leaving 4 bases unmatched. Germline loops: CDR1 MNHEY, CDR2 SVGAGI. CDR3 length equals 13 residues. Written as DNA, the CDR3 is TGTGCCAGCAGGCAAACAGGGGGCACTGAAGCTTTCTTT. It codes for CASRQTGGTEAFF.

The chain carries TRBV19 and TRBJ1-1, with a weak D call TRBD1 (5 bases). Germline V gene data show CDR1 as LNHDA and CDR2 as SQIVND (reference sequence). V shed 5 bases and J shed 0 bases, with 13 bases lying between them. This CDR3 has 15 amino acids. CDR3 residues: CASSRDGSLNTEAFF. Written as DNA, the CDR3 is TGTGCCAGTAGTCGGGACGGATCGTTGAACACTGAAGCTTTCTTT.

The chain is built from TRBV2 and TRBJ2-4, with D possibly being TRBD1 (6 bases). The germline gives CDR1 SNHLY, CDR2 FYNNEI. V was shortened by 3 bases and J by 6 bases, with 15 bases between the two germline ends. This CDR3 has 15 amino acids. CDR3 coding DNA: TGTGCCAGCAGTGACCTTTGGGGCAGGGGAAACATTCAGTACTTC. The encoded protein is CASSDLWGRGNIQYF.

The J gene is TRBJ1-2, the V gene TRBV6-5; D may be TRBD1 (6 bases). The V end was cut by 4 bases, the J end by 4 bases, with 13 bases between. The CDR3 has 14 residues. Germline-derived CDR1 and CDR2 are MNHEY and SVGAGI. CDR3 amino acids: CASSFDRIGYGYTF. The CDR3 DNA is TGTGCCAGCAGTTTCGACAGGATCGGCTATGGCTACACCTTC.

V is TRBV24-1 and J is TRBJ1-5; D is undetermined. Germline CDR1 reads KGHDR; CDR2 reads SFDVKD. V lost 2 bases and J lost 1, with 11 bases in between. The CDR3 is 16 residues long. CDR3 DNA sequence: TGTGCCACCAGTGATTCGGCAGTGCGGAGCAATCAGCCCCAGCATTTT. Translating gives CATSDSAVRSNQPQHF.

This sequence joins TRBV18 and TRBJ1-1; a possible D gene is TRBD1 (5 bases). The V gene's germline CDR1 is KGHSH and CDR2 LQKENI. This CDR3 is built from 13 residues. Deletions cut 5 bases from V and 0 bases from J, with 7 bases between. The DNA of the CDR3 is TGTGCCAGCTCATCAGGGCTGAACACTGAAGCTTTCTTT. Protein sequence: CASSSGLNTEAFF.

The genes are TRBV7-2 and TRBJ2-3; 15 bases fit TRBD2. The V gene's germline CDR1 is SGHTA and CDR2 FQGNSA. The V and J ends lost 5 bases and 4 bases, in that order; junction bases with no gene match: 7. The CDR3 is 17 amino acids. The CDR3 protein is CASSPAGLAGGPDTQYF. The CDR3 bases are TGTGCCAGCAGCCCCGCGGGACTAGCGGGGGGCCCAGATACGCAGTATTTT.

This chain connects TRBV6-6 to TRBJ1-4; 9 bases are shared with TRBD1. The CDR3 consists of 14 residues. Trimming cost V 6 bases and J 4 bases; bases outside gene matches: 3. CDR1 MNHNY and CDR2 SVGAGI come from the germline V gene (reference sequence). The CDR3 loop is CASRGQGSNEKLFF. CDR3 coding DNA: TGTGCCAGCAGGGGACAGGGTAGTAATGAAAAACTGTTTTTT.

The rearrangement joins TRBV28 to TRBJ1-5, with D unclear. The CDR3 is 13 residues long. The ends were cut back, 2 bases at V and 3 bases at J, with 5 bases in the middle. Germline CDR1 is MDHEN and CDR2 is SYDVKM. In DNA form, the CDR3 reads TGTGCCAGCAGTTTACGGACCAATCAGCCCCAGCATTTT. Translated: CASSLRTNQPQHF.

This chain uses TRBV7-2 with TRBJ2-5; 11 bases line up with TRBD2. The germline V gene has CDR1 SGHTA and CDR2 FQGNSA. Trimming cost V 1 base and J 5 bases; bases outside gene matches: 6. The CDR3 sequence is 16 residues long. DNA of the CDR3: TGTGCCAGCAGCTTAGTTCGTGCTAGCGGGGGGGAGACCCAGTACTTC. Translation: CASSLVRASGGETQYF.

This chain uses TRBV6-5 with TRBJ1-6; D is possibly TRBD1 (5 bases). The V end lost 5 bases, the J end lost 6 bases, and 11 bases lay between the germline ends. Per germline, CDR1 MNHEY and CDR2 SVGAGI. This CDR3 region has 14 residues. This chain's CDR3 is CASSRDGTNSPLHF. The CDR3 coding sequence is TGTGCCAGCAGTAGGGACGGGACTAATTCACCCCTCCACTTT.